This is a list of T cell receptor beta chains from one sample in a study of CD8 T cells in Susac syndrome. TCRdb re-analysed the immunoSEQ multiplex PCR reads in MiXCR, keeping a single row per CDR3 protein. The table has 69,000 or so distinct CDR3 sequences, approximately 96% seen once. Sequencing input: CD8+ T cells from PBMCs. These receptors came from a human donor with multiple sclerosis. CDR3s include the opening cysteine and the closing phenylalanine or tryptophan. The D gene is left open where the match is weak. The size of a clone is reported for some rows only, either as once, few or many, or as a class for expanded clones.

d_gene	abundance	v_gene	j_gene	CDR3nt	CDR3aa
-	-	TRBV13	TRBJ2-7	TGTGCCAGCAGCTCCTCCGCCGGGTTAGGCTACGAGCAGTACTTC	CASSSSAGLGYEQYF
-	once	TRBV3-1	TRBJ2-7	TGTGCCAGCAGCCAAGAACTGGGGGTGGTTTACGAGCAGTACTTC	CASSQELGVVYEQYF
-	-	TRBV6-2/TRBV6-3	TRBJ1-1	TGTGCCAGCAGTTACCCGATCCTGGTTGGGGCGGGGACTGAAGCTTTCTTT	CASSYPILVGAGTEAFF
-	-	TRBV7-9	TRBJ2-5	TGTGCCAGCAGCCCCCGGACACCACAAGAGACCCAGTACTTC	CASSPRTPQETQYF
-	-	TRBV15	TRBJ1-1	TGTGCCACCAGCAGAGATCGGGGGGGAACCACTGAAGCTTTCTTT	CATSRDRGGTTEAFF
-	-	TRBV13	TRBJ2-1	TGTGCCAGCACAAGGTCGGGAGTTTACAATGAGCAGTTCTTC	CASTRSGVYNEQFF
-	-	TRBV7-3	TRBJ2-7	TGTGCCAGCAGCCTTGGGTATCGAGAGCAGTACTTC	CASSLGYREQYF
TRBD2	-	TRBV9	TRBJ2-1	TGTGCCAGCAGCGTCGGCGCGGGAGTAGATGAGCAGTTCTTC	CASSVGAGVDEQFF
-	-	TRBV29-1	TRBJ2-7	TGCAGCGTTGTGAGGGGGGCTCCCTACGAGCAGTACTTC	CSVVRGAPYEQYF
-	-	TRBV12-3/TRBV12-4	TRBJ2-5	TGTGCCAGCAGACCCGGACAAGAAGAGACCCAGTACTTC	CASRPGQEETQYF
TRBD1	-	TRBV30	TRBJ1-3	TGTGCCTGGAGTGTTGGGACAGGGGCTCGCGGAAACACCATATATTTT	CAWSVGTGARGNTIYF